This note documents a single TCR beta chain sequence. The antigen remains unidentified. Losses at the gene ends were 6 bases for V and 5 bases for J; bases not matched to a gene: 4. The CDR3 covers 15 residues. From germline, CDR1 is MNHNY and CDR2 SVGAGI (reference sequence). These data come from a study of T cell repertoires in cytomegalovirus infection. One entry per CDR3 protein, called by TCRdb with MiXCR from the reads. The data show some 920,000 distinct CDR3 sequences, around 30% seen once. The TCR originated in a human donor in good health (CMV status not recorded). Some clones in this sample may be carry-over from other donors' samples. The sample consisted of cultured CD8+ T cells from PBMCs, taken from culture after CMV antigen stimulation. The chain is built from TRBV6-6 and TRBJ2-1; TRBD2 matches 13 bases. The CDR3 DNA sequence: TGTGCCAGCAGCCAACTAGCGGGGGGGGACAATGAGCAGTTCTTC. It encodes CASSQLAGGDNEQFF.